This record covers a single TCR beta chain. As yet, its antigen is unknown. These data come from a study of T cell repertoires in cytomegalovirus infection. Study-level background: Selection of CMV epitopes for the study included recently identified HLA-C-restricted and well-studied HLA-B-restricted ones. Study findings and constraints: CMV-specific HLA-C-restricted TCR beta clonotypes dominated the ex vivo response.

TCRdb re-derived calls from the reads in MiXCR, one entry per CDR3 protein. The sample has over 100,000 distinct CDR3 sequences, about 30% seen once. V was clipped by 4 bases and J by 0 bases; unmatched bases: 6. Germline CDR1 is SEHNR and CDR2 is FQNEAQ (reference sequence). The CDR3 runs 15 residues. The rearrangement uses TRBV7-9 and TRBJ2-7; 7 nucleotides align to TRBD1. The sequence was collected from a human donor in good health (CMV status not recorded). Some clones in this sample may be carry-over from other donors' samples. The sequenced sample was CD8+ T cells from cultured PBMCs, obtained from culture after CMV antigen stimulation. CDR3 DNA: TGTGCCAGCAGCTCCCTAGACAGGGCCTCCTACGAGCAGTACTTC. This encodes CASSSLDRASYEQYF.